Shown below are 29 T cell receptor beta chains from a single sample sequenced in a study of shared clonotypes between healthy human individuals. Data came from immunoSEQ multiplex PCR; TCRdb stores just in-frame clones and leaves some out. This sample has fewer than 650,000 clones, with around 80% found just once. The sequencing sample was made of PBMCs. The receptors come from a middle-aged woman in good health. Some clones in this sample may be carry-over from other donors' samples.

The V gene is TRBV19, the J gene TRBJ2-3, with a weak D call TRBD1 (6 bases). Trimming cost V 3 bases and J 6 bases, with 13 bases left between them. CDR1 is LNHDA and CDR2 is SQIVND in the germline V gene (reference sequence). The CDR3 totals 14 residues. The CDR3: CASSMAARGDTQYF. CDR3 sequence (DNA): TGTGCCAGTAGTATGGCAGCGAGGGGGGATACGCAGTATTTT.

This clone has at least ten counts. The chain couples TRBV19 to TRBJ1-5; the match to TRBD1 covers 11 bases. Trimming removed 4 bases from V and 0 bases from J; junction bases left unmatched: 5. Looked up from germline, CDR1 is LNHDA and CDR2 is SQIVND (reference sequence). This CDR3 contains 17 residues. CDR3 nucleotides: TGTGCCAGTAGTACCCGGACAGGGGGCTATAGCAATCAGCCCCAGCATTTT. This sequence encodes CASSTRTGGYSNQPQHF.

CDR3 sequence (DNA): TGTGCCAGCAGTTTAACAGGGGATGGCTACACCTTC. It specifies CASSLTGDGYTF. The chain employs TRBV28 and TRBJ1-2, with 7 bases lining up with TRBD1. The CDR3 consists of 12 residues. Germline V gene sequence: CDR1 MDHEN, CDR2 SYDVKM. V dropped 2 bases and J dropped 6; count of bases not matched to a gene: 0.

The genes are TRBV11-3 and TRBJ1-1; TRBD1 matches at 8 bases. J lost 0 bases, V lost 4 bases, and 7 bases had no gene match. There are 16 residues in the CDR3. Germline V lookup: CDR1 SGHNT, CDR2 YENEEA. The CDR3 nucleotides read TGTGCCAGCAGCTCCCGACAGGGGCGTATGAACACTGAAGCTTTCTTT. This encodes CASSSRQGRMNTEAFF.

The sample holds many counts of this clone. The J gene is TRBJ1-1, the V gene TRBV29-1; 7 nucleotides line up with TRBD1. The CDR3 contains 14 residues. Germline V gene lookup returns CDR1 SQVTM and CDR2 ANQGSEA. The J segment lost 4 bases and the V segment lost 3 bases, leaving 8 bases of the junction unmatched. CDR3 nucleotides: TGCAGCGTTGACAACCGACAGGGAGGCACTGAAGCTTTCTTT. Translating gives CSVDNRQGGTEAFF.

About this clone: With a far larger clone one base away, a read error is the likely cause. The chain joins TRBV10-3 to TRBJ1-1; D is unresolved. Germline lookup yields CDR1 ENHRY and CDR2 SYGVKD. The length of the CDR3 is 13 residues. CDR3 sequence reads: CVIRLYANTEAFF. CDR3 nucleotides: TGTGTCATCAGACTGTACGCGAACACTGAAGCTTTCTTT.

The V gene is TRBV12-5, the J gene TRBJ2-3; D is unclear. V was shortened by 1 base and J by 5 bases, with 7 bases between the two germline ends. CDR3 size: 13 residues. Per germline, CDR1 LGHNT and CDR2 FRNRAP. The CDR3 coding sequence is TGTGCTAGTGGTTTGGAGTTAGGAGATACGCAGTATTTT. Translating gives CASGLELGDTQYF.

This chain connects TRBV29-1 to TRBJ2-7, with 9 bases fitting TRBD1. This CDR3 is 16 amino acids long. Germline lookup yields CDR1 SQVTM and CDR2 ANQGSEA. V shed 6 bases and J 3 bases; nucleotides not matched to a gene: 15. CDR3 sequence reads: CSVKQGAGPSSYEQYF. DNA of the CDR3: TGCAGCGTGAAACAGGGGGCCGGTCCTAGCAGCTACGAGCAGTACTTC.

This chain's CDR3 is CASSGTGGKNTEAFF. The DNA of the CDR3 is TGTGCCAGTTCCGGGACAGGGGGTAAGAACACTGAAGCTTTCTTT. This chain connects TRBV18 to TRBJ1-1; 11 positions agree with TRBD1. The CDR3 has 15 amino acids. Germline trimming cut 9 bases from V and 1 base from J; bases unmatched to any gene: 7. CDR1 KGHSH and CDR2 LQKENI come from the germline V gene.

Regarding this clone: This specimen includes other DNA sequences encoding the same CDR3. The V and J genes are TRBV18 and TRBJ2-3; no clear D gene. This CDR3 spans 14 amino acids. The V gene's germline CDR1 is KGHSH and CDR2 LQKENI. V dropped 3 bases and J dropped 0 bases, with 7 bases sitting between them. The CDR3 loop is CASSPGGSTDTQYF. The CDR3 DNA sequence: TGTGCCAGCTCACCGGGTGGGAGCACAGATACGCAGTATTTT.

CDR3: CASRTGRTEAFF. The CDR3 DNA reads as TGTGCCAGCAGGACAGGGAGGACTGAAGCTTTCTTT. This chain links TRBV6-5 with TRBJ1-1; 7 bases match TRBD1. There are 12 residues in the CDR3. The V gene's germline CDR1 is MNHEY and CDR2 SVGAGI. J was trimmed by 5 bases and V by 6 bases; bases with no gene match: 3.

This chain joins TRBV18 and TRBJ1-2, with D possibly being TRBD1 (6 bases). The CDR3 is 15 amino acids. Germline CDR1 reads KGHSH; CDR2 reads LQKENI. V lost 0 bases, J lost 5 bases, and 13 bases lay in between. In nucleotides, the CDR3 is TGTGCCAGCTCACCACCGCAGGGGCCGGCTTATGGCTACACCTTC. It specifies CASSPPQGPAYGYTF.

This clone was seen a single time. The J gene is TRBJ1-3, the V gene TRBV2; a possible D gene is TRBD1 (6 bases). The CDR3 consists of 14 residues. Germline lookup yields CDR1 SNHLY and CDR2 FYNNEI. V was trimmed by 6 bases and J by 2 bases, leaving 11 bases between them. In nucleotides, the CDR3 is TGTGCCAGCAGGGCGTACAGGGCTGGAAACACCATATATTTT. Its protein product is CASRAYRAGNTIYF.

The chain carries TRBV5-4 and TRBJ2-1, with D hard to call. V was trimmed by 2 bases and J by 6 bases, leaving 12 bases between them. Germline-derived CDR1 and CDR2 are SGHNT and YYREEE (reference sequence). The length of the CDR3 is 14 residues. CDR3 region: CASSLELASNEQFF. CDR3 coding DNA: TGTGCCAGCAGCTTAGAACTGGCGAGCAATGAGCAGTTCTTC.

This clone was seen more than once but under ten times. The V call is TRBV18, the J call TRBJ2-5; no definite D call. The J call may be wrong; the DNA end is better matched by TRBJ2-7. The germline V gene has CDR1 KGHSH and CDR2 LQKENI. The CDR3 spans 12 residues. The CDR3 DNA reads as TGTGCCAGCTCACCGGAGAGCTACGAGCAGTACTTC. Residues: CASSPESYEQYF.

V gene TRBV15 combines with J gene TRBJ1-1, with unresolved D. The V end was cut by 6 bases, the J end by 2 bases, with 7 bases between. Germline CDR1 reads LNHNV; CDR2 reads YYDKDF (reference sequence). This CDR3 has 12 amino acids. The DNA of the CDR3 is TGTGCCACCAGAAGCTACAACACTGAAGCTTTCTTT. As protein: CATRSYNTEAFF.

The chain is built from TRBV15 and TRBJ2-3; 13 bases are shared with TRBD2. The CDR3 runs 19 residues. Germline trimming cut 0 bases from V and 5 bases from J; bases unmatched to any gene: 11. In germline, CDR1 is LNHNV, CDR2 YYDKDF (reference sequence). Here the CDR3 reads CATSRDRRTSGSAGDTQYF. CDR3 coding DNA: TGTGCCACCAGCAGAGATAGGCGGACTAGCGGGAGTGCTGGAGATACGCAGTATTTT. The whole variable domain, remainder taken from reference TRBV15 and TRBJ2-3, is DAMVIQNPRYQVTQFGKPVTLSCSQTLNHNVMYWYQQKSSQAPKLLFHYYDKDFNNEADTPDNFQSRRPNTSFCFLDIRSPGLGDTAMYLCATSRDRRTSGSAGDTQYFGPGTRLTVL.

The chain is built from TRBV28 and TRBJ2-3; the match to TRBD2 covers 9 bases. The ends lost 6 bases at V and 4 bases at J; junction bases unmatched: 5. The germline V gene has CDR1 MDHEN and CDR2 SYDVKM. The CDR3 has 14 residues. CDR3 coding DNA: TGTGCCAGCAGACCGGGACTAGCCTCAGATACGCAGTATTTT. Residues: CASRPGLASDTQYF.

This clone was counted once. A far larger clone is just one base off, so this is likely a read error. Within the sample, other DNA sequences also encode this same CDR3. This chain uses TRBV5-1 with TRBJ2-2, with unresolved D. The germline gives CDR1 SGHRS, CDR2 YFSETQ. The V gene lost 4 bases and the J gene lost 6 bases, with 7 bases spanning the gap. The CDR3 runs 12 residues. CDR3 amino acids: CASSPVPGELFF. The CDR3 DNA follows: TGCGCCAGCAGCCCCGTTCCCGGGGAGCTGTTTTTT. Drawing the rest from reference TRBV5-1 and TRBJ2-2, the complete variable domain is KAGVTQTPRYLIKTRGQQVTLSCSPISGHRSVSWYQQTPGQGLQFLFEYFSETQRNKGNFPGRFSGRQFSNSRSEMNVSTLELGDSALYLCASSPVPGELFFGEGSRLTVL.

The chain recombines TRBV30 with TRBJ2-2, with D perhaps assigned TRBD1 or TRBD2 (6 bases each). The ends were cut back, 0 bases at V and 3 bases at J, with 11 bases in the middle. Per germline, CDR1 GTSNPN and CDR2 SVGIG (reference sequence). This CDR3 is built from 15 residues. DNA of the CDR3: TGTGCCTGGAGTGTAACGGGGGCGGACACCGGGGAGCTGTTTTTT. It encodes CAWSVTGADTGELFF.

This clone was seen once. V gene TRBV6-1 combines with J gene TRBJ2-1; 15 bases align to TRBD2. After removal of 4 bases from V and 0 bases from J, the junction contained 4 bases not matched to a gene. CDR1 and CDR2 (germline): MNHNS, SASEGT. The CDR3 loop spans 18 amino acids. In DNA, the CDR3 is TGTGCCAGCAGTGTAACGGGACTAGCGGGGGGCTCCTACAATGAGCAGTTCTTC. Amino acid sequence: CASSVTGLAGGSYNEQFF.

This chain's CDR3 is CASSAEGGYTF. The CDR3 coding sequence is TGTGCCAGCAGTGCTGAGGGTGGCTACACCTTC. The chain carries TRBV2 and TRBJ1-2; D call uncertain. Trimming took off 4 bases at V and 7 bases at J, with 7 bases between the two ends. This CDR3 is 11 amino acids long. Germline loops: CDR1 SNHLY, CDR2 FYNNEI.

The chain recombines TRBV2 with TRBJ1-2, with 7 bases fitting TRBD1. The CDR3 has 15 amino acids. Germline loops: CDR1 SNHLY, CDR2 FYNNEI. Trimming took 5 bases from V and 1 from J; bases not matched to a gene: 7. The CDR3 reads CASSPRTGYNYGYTF. DNA for the CDR3: TGTGCCAGCAGTCCCCGGACAGGCTATAACTATGGCTACACCTTC. The full variable domain, completed using reference TRBV2 and TRBJ1-2, is EPEVTQTPSHQVTQMGQEVILRCVPISNHLYFYWYRQILGQKVEFLVSFYNNEISEKSEIFDDQFSVERPDGSNFTLKIRSTKLEDSAMYFCASSPRTGYNYGYTFGSGTRLTVV.

The rearrangement joins TRBV7-2 to TRBJ2-5; D gene ambiguous. V was clipped by 4 bases and J by 7 bases, with 16 bases between them. The CDR3 sequence is 14 residues long. From germline, CDR1 is SGHTA and CDR2 FQGNSA. CDR3 in amino acids: CASSSRSFAATQYF. The CDR3 nucleotides read TGTGCCAGCAGCTCGAGGTCGTTCGCCGCGACCCAGTACTTC. Full variable domain (outside the CDR3, taken from reference TRBV7-2 and TRBJ2-5): GAGVSQSPSNKVTEKGKDVELRCDPISGHTALYWYRQSLGQGLEFLIYFQGNSAPDKSGLPSDRFSAERTGGSVSTLTIQRTQQEDSAVYLCASSSRSFAATQYFGPGTRLLVL.

Only one count was recorded for this clone. The J gene is TRBJ1-5, the V gene TRBV28, with D unresolved. V shed 3 bases and J shed 4 bases, with 7 bases lying between them. The CDR3 sequence is 13 residues long. CDR1 and CDR2 from the germline V gene are MDHEN and SYDVKM. The CDR3 DNA follows: TGTGCCAGCAGTTTTAGGTGGAATCAGCCCCAGCATTTT. This sequence encodes CASSFRWNQPQHF.

The DNA of the CDR3 is TGTGCCTGGAGTGTAAGACGCTACGAGCAGTACTTC. Translated, it gives CAWSVRRYEQYF. The V call is TRBV30, the J call TRBJ2-7; D unclear. Trimming removed 0 bases at V and 3 bases at J, with 6 bases between. This CDR3 is built from 12 residues. Germline V CDR1 and CDR2: GTSNPN, SVGIG (reference sequence).

Remarks on this clone: Other nucleotide sequences from this sample produce the same CDR3. The CDR3 reads CASSLARNEQFF. The CDR3 DNA follows: TGCGCCAGCAGCTTGGCGCGGAATGAGCAGTTCTTC. The rearrangement links TRBV5-1 to TRBJ2-1; D not certain. CDR1 SGHRS and CDR2 YFSETQ come from the germline V gene. The CDR3 loop spans 12 amino acids. V was cut by 0 bases and J by 7 bases, with 5 bases left in between.

The genes are TRBV13 and TRBJ2-1; D is ambiguous. Trimming shortened V by 1 base and J by 1 base, and 11 bases separated the two germline ends. This CDR3 is built from 16 residues. Per germline, CDR1 PRHDT and CDR2 FYEKMQ (reference sequence). This chain's CDR3 is CASSLAPSSSYNEQFF. DNA of the CDR3: TGTGCCAGCAGCTTAGCCCCGAGCAGTTCCTACAATGAGCAGTTCTTC. The variable domain in full, completed from reference TRBV13 and TRBJ2-1, reads AAGVIQSPRHLIKEKRETATLKCYPIPRHDTVYWYQQGPGQDPQFLISFYEKMQSDKGSIPDRFSAQQFSDYHSELNMSSLELGDSALYFCASSLAPSSSYNEQFFGPGTRLTVL.

This chain connects TRBV4-2 to TRBJ2-2, with D unclear. Germline CDR1 LGHNA, CDR2 YNFKEQ. CDR3 length equals 15 residues. V dropped 3 bases and J dropped 0 bases, with 8 bases sitting between them. CDR3 DNA sequence: TGTGCCAGCAGCCAGCACGAGGCGAACACCGGGGAGCTGTTTTTT. Its translation is CASSQHEANTGELFF.